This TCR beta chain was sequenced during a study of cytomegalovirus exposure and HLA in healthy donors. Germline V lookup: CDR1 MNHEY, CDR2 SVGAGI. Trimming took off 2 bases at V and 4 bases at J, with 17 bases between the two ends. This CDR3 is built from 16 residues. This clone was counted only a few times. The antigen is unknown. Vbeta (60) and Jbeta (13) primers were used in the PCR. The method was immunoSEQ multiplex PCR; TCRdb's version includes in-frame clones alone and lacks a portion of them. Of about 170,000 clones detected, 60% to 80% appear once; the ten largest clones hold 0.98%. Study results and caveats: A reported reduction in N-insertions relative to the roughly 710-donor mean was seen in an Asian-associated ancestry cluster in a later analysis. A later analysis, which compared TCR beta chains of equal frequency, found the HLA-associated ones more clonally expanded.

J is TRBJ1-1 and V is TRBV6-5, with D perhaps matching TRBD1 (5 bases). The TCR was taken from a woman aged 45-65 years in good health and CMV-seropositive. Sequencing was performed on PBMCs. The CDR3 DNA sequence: TGTGCCAGCAGTTACGGGTCGGCAGGGTGGGGCACTGAAGCTTTCTTT. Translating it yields CASSYGSAGWGTEAFF.